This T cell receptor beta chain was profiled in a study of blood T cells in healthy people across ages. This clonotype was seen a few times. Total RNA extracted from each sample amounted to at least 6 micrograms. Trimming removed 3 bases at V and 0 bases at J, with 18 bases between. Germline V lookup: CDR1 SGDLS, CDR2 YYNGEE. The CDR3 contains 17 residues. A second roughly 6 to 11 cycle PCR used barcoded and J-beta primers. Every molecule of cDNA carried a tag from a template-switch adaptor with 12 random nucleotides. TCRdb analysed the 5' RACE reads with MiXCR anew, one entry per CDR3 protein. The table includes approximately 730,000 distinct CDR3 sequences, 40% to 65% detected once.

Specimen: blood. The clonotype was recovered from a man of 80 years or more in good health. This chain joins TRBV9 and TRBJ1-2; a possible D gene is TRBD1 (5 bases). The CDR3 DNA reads TGTGCCAGCAGCGGAGAACTTGGACACGCCGCTAACTATGGCTACACCTTC. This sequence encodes CASSGELGHAANYGYTF.